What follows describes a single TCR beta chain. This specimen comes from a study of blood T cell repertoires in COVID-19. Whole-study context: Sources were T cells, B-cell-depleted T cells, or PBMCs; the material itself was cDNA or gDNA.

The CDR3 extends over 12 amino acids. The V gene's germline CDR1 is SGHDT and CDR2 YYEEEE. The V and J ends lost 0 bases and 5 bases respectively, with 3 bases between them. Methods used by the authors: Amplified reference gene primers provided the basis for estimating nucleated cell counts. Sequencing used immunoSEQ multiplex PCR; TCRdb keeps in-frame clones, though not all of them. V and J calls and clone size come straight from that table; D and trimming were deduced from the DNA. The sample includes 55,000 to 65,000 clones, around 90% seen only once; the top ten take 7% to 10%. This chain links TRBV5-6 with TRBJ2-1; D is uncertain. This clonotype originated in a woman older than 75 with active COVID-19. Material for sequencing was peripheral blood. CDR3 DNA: TGTGCCAGCAGCTTGGCAAACAATGAGCAGTTCTTC. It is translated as CASSLANNEQFF.